Shown below are 16 T cell receptor beta chains from a single sample sequenced in a study of shared T cell receptors in the human thymus. Sequencing used immunoSEQ multiplex PCR; TCRdb keeps in-frame clones, though not all of them. The sample yields around 340,000 clones, 85% to 95% seen once. Sequencing was done on a sample of thymocytes. These receptors all come from a human donor.

This chain uses TRBV7-6 with TRBJ2-5, with D possibly being TRBD1 or TRBD2 (5 bases each). In germline, CDR1 is SGHVS, CDR2 FNYEAQ. This CDR3 contains 16 residues. Trimming shortened V by 5 bases and J by 1 base, and 17 bases separated the two germline ends. The CDR3 spells CASSHLIRGPQETQYF. CDR3 coding DNA: TGTGCCAGCAGCCACCTCATCCGGGGCCCCCAAGAGACCCAGTACTTC.

V is TRBV10-1 and J is TRBJ2-3; tentatively, D is TRBD1 (6 bases). CDR1 WNHNN and CDR2 SYGVQD come from the germline V gene (reference sequence). The CDR3 has 15 amino acids. V was clipped by 3 bases and J by 2 bases, with 12 bases between them. The CDR3, as DNA: TGCGCCAGCAGTGACAGGGGTTTCTTCACAGATACGCAGTATTTT. This encodes CASSDRGFFTDTQYF.

The V and J genes are TRBV27 and TRBJ2-7; TRBD2 matches at 9 bases. The V gene end was trimmed by 0 bases and the J gene end by 6 bases; junction bases not matched to a gene: 9. Germline V gene sequence: CDR1 MNHEY, CDR2 SMNVEV (reference sequence). The CDR3 is made up of 16 amino acids. This CDR3 is CASSLSSGRTWREQYF. The CDR3 bases are TGTGCCAGCAGTTTATCGAGCGGGAGGACCTGGCGCGAGCAGTACTTC.

The V gene is TRBV28, the J gene TRBJ1-2, with 10 bases aligning to TRBD1. This CDR3 contains 15 residues. Germline assignment: CDR1 MDHEN and CDR2 SYDVKM. Trimming cost V 0 bases and J 5 bases; bases outside gene matches: 3. The CDR3 nucleotides are TGTGCCAGCAGTTTATGGGGACAGGGGATATATGGCTACACCTTC. The encoded protein is CASSLWGQGIYGYTF.

The J gene is TRBJ2-2, the V gene TRBV5-1; 14 bases line up with TRBD2. The CDR3 contains 17 residues. V gave up 5 bases and J gave up 3 bases; unmatched junction bases: 6. Germline V gene sequence: CDR1 SGHRS, CDR2 YFSETQ. The CDR3 sequence: CASSRGTSGSYTGELFF. The DNA for the CDR3 is TGCGCCAGCAGTCGCGGGACTAGCGGGAGTTACACCGGGGAGCTGTTTTTT. The variable domain in full, completed from reference TRBV5-1 and TRBJ2-2, reads KAGVTQTPRYLIKTRGQQVTLSCSPISGHRSVSWYQQTPGQGLQFLFEYFSETQRNKGNFPGRFSGRQFSNSRSEMNVSTLELGDSALYLCASSRGTSGSYTGELFFGEGSRLTVL.

The chain couples TRBV12-2 to TRBJ2-7. TRBV12-2 is a pseudogene locus. This CDR3 is 11 amino acids long. CDR3 amino acids: CASRLGYEQYF. For the CDR3, the DNA is TGTGCAAGTCGCTTAGGATACGAGCAGTACTTC.

This clone was observed a single time. This sequence joins TRBV12-5 and TRBJ2-1; D is uncertain. V lost 2 bases, J lost 0 bases, and 14 bases lay in between. This CDR3 has 17 residues. CDR1 LGHNT and CDR2 FRNRAP come from the germline V gene. CDR3 nucleotides: TGTGCTAGTGGTTTGTTCCCCGGGCCCGGCTCCTACAATGAGCAGTTCTTC. Amino acid sequence: CASGLFPGPGSYNEQFF. Filled out from reference TRBV12-5 and TRBJ2-1, the complete variable domain reads DARVTQTPRHKVTEMGQEVTMRCQPILGHNTVFWYRQTMMQGLELLAYFRNRAPLDDSGMPKDRFSAEMPDATLATLKIQPSEPRDSAVYFCASGLFPGPGSYNEQFFGPGTRLTVL.

The chain carries TRBV4-2 and TRBJ1-2; 11 bases match TRBD1. The CDR3 is made up of 18 amino acids. Trimming cost V 1 base and J 1 base; bases outside gene matches: 8. Per germline, CDR1 LGHNA and CDR2 YNFKEQ. The CDR3 spells CASSQGVEGQGVNYGYTF. CDR3 DNA sequence: TGTGCCAGCAGCCAAGGTGTTGAGGGACAGGGGGTTAACTATGGCTACACCTTC.

The chain carries TRBV28 and TRBJ2-7; the D is unclear. This CDR3 has 12 residues. Trimming shortened V by 5 bases and J by 3 bases, and 8 bases separated the two germline ends. Looked up from germline, CDR1 is MDHEN and CDR2 is SYDVKM. Here the CDR3 DNA reads TGTGCCAGCAGTCCCCACCACTACGAGCAGTACTTC. This translates into CASSPHHYEQYF.

The genes are TRBV29-1 and TRBJ2-2; TRBD2 agrees at 9 bases. The V segment lost 6 bases and the J segment 4 bases; nucleotides outside the gene matches: 9. This CDR3 is 15 amino acids long. Looked up from germline, CDR1 is SQVTM and CDR2 is ANQGSEA. As DNA, the CDR3 is TGCAGCGTCGCGGGGCTAGCGGGATTCACCGGGGAGCTGTTTTTT. Encoded protein: CSVAGLAGFTGELFF.

This chain links TRBV11-3 with TRBJ2-3; 10 nucleotides align to TRBD2. Germline V gives CDR1 SGHNT, CDR2 YENEEA. The CDR3 has 16 amino acids. The V segment lost 1 base and the J segment 3 bases; nucleotides outside the gene matches: 4. CDR3 nucleotides: TGTGCCAGCAGCTTAGGGACTAGCGGCCTAACAGATACGCAGTATTTT. This sequence encodes CASSLGTSGLTDTQYF. Full variable domain (rest looked up from reference TRBV11-3 and TRBJ2-3): EAGVVQSPRYKIIEKKQPVAFWCNPISGHNTLYWYLQNLGQGPELLIRYENEEAVDDSQLPKDRFSAERLKGVDSTLKIQPAELGDSAVYLCASSLGTSGLTDTQYFGPGTRLTVL.

The chain employs TRBV27 and TRBJ2-5; 13 nucleotides match TRBD2. This CDR3 is built from 18 residues. Germline values: CDR1 MNHEY, CDR2 SMNVEV (reference sequence). J lost 0 bases, V lost 10 bases, and 14 bases had no gene match. The chain's CDR3 is CAIPGTSGTLINQETQYF. Written as DNA, the CDR3 is TGTGCCATCCCCGGGACTAGCGGGACCCTAATAAACCAAGAGACCCAGTACTTC.

The V call is TRBV5-6, the J call TRBJ2-5; D remains unclear. The germline V gene has CDR1 SGHDT and CDR2 YYEEEE. The CDR3 sequence is 12 residues long. Trimming pared 3 bases from V and 6 bases from J, leaving 9 bases between. The CDR3 coding sequence is TGTGCCAGCAGCTCGATTTTGAAGACCCAGTACTTC. As protein: CASSSILKTQYF. The entire variable domain, with the rest obtained from reference TRBV5-6 and TRBJ2-5, is as follows: DAGVTQSPTHLIKTRGQQVTLRCSPKSGHDTVSWYQQALGQGPQFIFQYYEEEERQRGNFPDRFSGHQFPNYSSELNVNALLLGDSALYLCASSSILKTQYFGPGTRLLVL.

This chain links TRBV14 with TRBJ1-2, with D perhaps matching TRBD1 (5 bases). The CDR3 loop spans 16 amino acids. The V gene lost 4 bases and the J gene lost 0 bases, with 15 bases spanning the gap. CDR1 is SGHDN, CDR2 FVKESK, per germline. CDR3 DNA sequence: TGTGCCAGCAGCCCGCCCGGGGGTCCGTCTAACTATGGCTACACCTTC. Its protein product is CASSPPGGPSNYGYTF.

This chain joins TRBV19 and TRBJ1-5; maybe TRBD1 (6 bases). Germline lookup yields CDR1 LNHDA and CDR2 SQIVND (reference sequence). V shed 8 bases and J shed 2 bases, with 16 bases lying between them. The CDR3 runs 15 residues. CDR3 coding DNA: TGTGCCAGTGCAACAGGGACGGGTTGCAATCAGCCCCAGCATTTT. It specifies CASATGTGCNQPQHF.

The chain has TRBV4-2 and TRBJ1-2, with TRBD1 matching over 10 bases. CDR3 length: 17 amino acids. J was trimmed by 2 bases and V by 3 bases; bases with no gene match: 9. CDR1 and CDR2 from the germline V gene are LGHNA and YNFKEQ. CDR3: CASSHSGTGAKNYGYTF. DNA for the CDR3: TGTGCCAGCAGCCATTCCGGGACAGGGGCAAAAAACTATGGCTACACCTTC.